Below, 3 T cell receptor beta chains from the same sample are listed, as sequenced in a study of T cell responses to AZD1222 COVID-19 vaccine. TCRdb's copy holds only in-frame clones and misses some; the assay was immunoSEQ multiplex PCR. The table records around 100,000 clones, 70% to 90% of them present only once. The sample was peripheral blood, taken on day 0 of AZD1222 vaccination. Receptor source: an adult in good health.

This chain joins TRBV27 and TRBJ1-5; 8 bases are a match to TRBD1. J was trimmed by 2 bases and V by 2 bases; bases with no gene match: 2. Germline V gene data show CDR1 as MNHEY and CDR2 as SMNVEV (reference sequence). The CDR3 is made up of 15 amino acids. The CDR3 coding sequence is TGTGCCAGCAGTTTAGCGACAGGGGGCAATCAGCCCCAGCATTTT. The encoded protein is CASSLATGGNQPQHF.

Written as DNA, the CDR3 is TGTGCCAGCCAAATGGGTTCATTCAACATTCAGTACTTC. Translating gives CASQMGSFNIQYF. The chain uses TRBV5-6 and TRBJ2-4; D not certain. With 7 bases removed from V and 7 bases from J, the gap between germline ends came to 15 bases. In germline, CDR1 is SGHDT, CDR2 YYEEEE. This CDR3 region has 13 residues.

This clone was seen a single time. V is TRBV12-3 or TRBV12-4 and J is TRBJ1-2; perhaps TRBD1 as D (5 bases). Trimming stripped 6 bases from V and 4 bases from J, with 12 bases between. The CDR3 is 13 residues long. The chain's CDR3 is CASRAGPTYGYTF. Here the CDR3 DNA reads TGTGCCAGCAGGGCGGGACCGACCTATGGCTACACCTTC.